This TCR beta chain was identified in a study of blood T cell repertoires in COVID-19. The method was immunoSEQ multiplex PCR; TCRdb's version includes in-frame clones alone and lacks a portion of them. In the table there are more than 400,000 clones, 80% to 90% of which are singletons. The length of the CDR3 is 15 residues. Losses at the gene ends were 6 bases for V and 7 bases for J; bases not matched to a gene: 13. Germline V gives CDR1 SNHLY, CDR2 FYNNEI. The gene calls are TRBV2 and TRBJ1-2; 8 bases agree with TRBD1. The sequence was collected from a human donor in a cohort sampled during active COVID-19. What was sequenced was peripheral blood. The CDR3 coding sequence is TGTGCCAGCAGCCCGAACGCAGGGGGCCACGGTGGCTACACCTTC. As protein: CASSPNAGGHGGYTF.